This record concerns one T cell receptor beta chain sequence. Germline V CDR1 and CDR2: SEHNR, FQNEAQ (reference sequence). The CDR3 is 17 residues long. V gave up 5 bases and J gave up 0 bases; unmatched junction bases: 7. These data belong to a study of shared clonotypes between healthy human individuals. Study background: The study enrolled a couple of women and a few men aged 18 to 49.

Donors, healthy HIV-negative adults, lacked recent acute infections or vaccinations. The assay was run at deep level. The method was immunoSEQ multiplex PCR; TCRdb's version includes in-frame clones alone and lacks a portion of them. This table holds around 980,000 clones, approximately 80% found once. The sequencing input was memory CD4+ T cells from PBMCs. Subset reported: CD45RA-negative fraction. This receptor was identified in a man younger than 35 in good health. Some clones in this sample may be carry-over from other donors' samples. The rearrangement uses TRBV7-9 and TRBJ2-6; 7 positions agree with TRBD1. In DNA form, the CDR3 reads TGTGCCAGCAGCCTAAGACAGGGAAGCTCTGGGGCCAACGTCCTGACTTTC. It encodes CASSLRQGSSGANVLTF.